These 20 T cell receptor beta chains originate from one sample sequenced in a study of shared T cell receptors in the human thymus. Sequencing used immunoSEQ multiplex PCR; TCRdb keeps in-frame clones, though not all of them. This sample carries hundreds of thousands of clones, about 90% of them seen once, and the ten largest clones take 0.0094%. This sample also belongs to another study, concerning human thymus T cells.

What was sequenced was thymocytes. The source of these receptors is a boy less than two years old with a congenital heart defect.

CDR3 DNA sequence: TGTGCCAGCAGCGTAACTAGCGGGGCCACGCAAGAGCAGTACTTC. Its translation: CASSVTSGATQEQYF. The rearrangement links TRBV9 to TRBJ2-7; 10 bases are shared with TRBD2. Losses at the gene ends were 1 base for V and 7 bases for J; bases not matched to a gene: 8. Germline V lookup: CDR1 SGDLS, CDR2 YYNGEE. This CDR3 comprises 15 residues.

V is TRBV5-8 and J is TRBJ1-5; D unclear. The CDR3 is 15 residues long. Germline V lookup: CDR1 SGHTS, CDR2 YDEGEE. The V and J ends lost 2 bases and 1 base respectively, with 10 bases between them. CDR3 protein: CASSLEDISNQPQHF. CDR3 bases: TGTGCCAGCAGCTTAGAGGATATAAGCAATCAGCCCCAGCATTTT.

This clone was recorded only once. Because the CDR3 is missing its conserved closing phenylalanine or tryptophan, this is likely a read error. The J gene is TRBJ2-7, the V gene TRBV5-1, with TRBD1 identical over 8 bases. CDR3 length: 12 residues. CDR1 is SGHRS, CDR2 YFSETQ, per germline. Trimming cost V 5 bases and J 3 bases; bases outside gene matches: 1. CDR3 in amino acids: CASRGQDYEQYL. The CDR3 DNA reads as TGCGCCAGCAGGGGACAGGACTACGAGCAGTACCTC.

This clone was observed a few times. The chain joins TRBV12-5 to TRBJ2-1; D is possibly TRBD2 (6 bases). The CDR3 extends over 13 amino acids. V was shortened by 6 bases and J by 4 bases, with 10 bases between the two germline ends. Germline CDR1 LGHNT, CDR2 FRNRAP. The CDR3 nucleotides are TGTGCTAGTGGCGGCGGGGAATACAATGAGCAGTTCTTC. This gives the protein CASGGGEYNEQFF.

This clone was recorded only once. V usage is TRBV23-1 and J usage is TRBJ2-1; TRBD2 matches 13 bases. TRBV23-1 is identified as an open reading frame with a role that is uncertain. The CDR3 is 22 amino acids. J gave up 0 bases and V 2 bases, and 16 bases lay outside the gene matches. The CDR3: CASSQPDRLGTSGNSSYNEQFF. Written as DNA, the CDR3 is TGCGCCAGCAGTCAACCCGACAGGTTAGGGACTAGCGGGAATAGCTCCTACAATGAGCAGTTCTTC.

The chain links TRBV5-1 to TRBJ1-4, with 10 bases aligning to TRBD1. CDR1 and CDR2 (germline): SGHRS, YFSETQ. With 2 bases clipped from V and 3 bases from J, the junction kept 10 bases outside the gene matches. This CDR3 contains 18 residues. In DNA, the CDR3 is TGCGCCAGCAGCTTATCATCCGGGACAGGGGTTCCTAATGAAAAACTGTTTTTT. Translation gives CASSLSSGTGVPNEKLFF.

The rearrangement joins TRBV4-1 to TRBJ1-6; 7 nucleotides match TRBD1. The CDR3 spans 16 residues. With V trimmed by 1 base and J by 3 bases, 3 bases remained unmatched. CDR1 and CDR2 from the germline V gene are MGHRA and YSYEKL. The CDR3 spells CASSQARTGYNSPLHF. The DNA for the CDR3 is TGCGCCAGCAGCCAAGCGCGGACAGGCTATAATTCACCCCTCCACTTT.

The chain has TRBV7-9 and TRBJ2-7, with 8 nucleotides matching TRBD2. The V and J ends lost 3 bases and 0 bases, in that order; junction bases with no gene match: 1. Germline CDR1 and CDR2: SEHNR and FQNEAQ (reference sequence). The CDR3 consists of 14 residues. The CDR3 loop is CASSFGTSSYEQYF. The DNA of the CDR3 is TGTGCCAGCAGCTTCGGGACTAGCTCCTACGAGCAGTACTTC.

In its sample, this clone was seen once. The J gene is TRBJ1-4, the V gene TRBV5-1, with a possible D match to TRBD1 (6 bases). Germline V CDR1 and CDR2: SGHRS, YFSETQ. The CDR3 covers 15 residues. V gave up 4 bases and J gave up 3 bases, with 13 bases separating them. DNA for the CDR3: TGCGCCAGCAGCGGGGGCTACGGTGCTAATGAAAAACTGTTTTTT. As protein: CASSGGYGANEKLFF.

The V and J genes are TRBV30 and TRBJ2-1; 8 bases match TRBD2. The junction had 18 bases not matched to a gene; V was cut back by 5 bases and J by 9 bases. Germline V CDR1 and CDR2: GTSNPN, SVGIG (reference sequence). The CDR3 spans 16 residues. CDR3 nucleotides: TGTGCCTGGCAAGGGGACTCCGGGACTAGTCGGGGTGAGCAGTTCTTC. It yields the protein CAWQGDSGTSRGEQFF.

The gene calls are TRBV9 and TRBJ2-5, with 14 bases that match TRBD2. The length of the CDR3 is 17 residues. The ends lost 4 bases at V and 4 bases at J; junction bases unmatched: 9. Germline V gene data show CDR1 as SGDLS and CDR2 as YYNGEE. Written as DNA, the CDR3 is TGTGCCAGCAGCCCCTCCCCAGGACTAGCGGGAGGAGAGACCCAGTACTTC. Protein: CASSPSPGLAGGETQYF.

The gene calls are TRBV6-5 and TRBJ1-3, with D tentatively TRBD1 (6 bases). Germline loops: CDR1 MNHEY, CDR2 SVGAGI. CDR3 length equals 14 residues. The V end was cut by 4 bases, the J end by 7 bases, with 14 bases between. CDR3 protein: CASSSRGYGNTIYF. In DNA, the CDR3 is TGTGCCAGCAGTTCCAGGGGCTATGGGAACACCATATATTTT.

The chain uses TRBV6-6 and TRBJ1-5; tentatively, D is TRBD1 (6 bases). Germline CDR1 is MNHNY and CDR2 is SVGAGI (reference sequence). The CDR3 covers 16 residues. V shed 6 bases and J shed 3 bases, with 18 bases lying between them. The CDR3 DNA sequence: TGTGCCAGCAGCCAACAAGAAGGACAGATCAATCAGCCCCAGCATTTT. This codes for CASSQQEGQINQPQHF.

This chain uses TRBV5-1 with TRBJ1-2; D ambiguous. The germline CDR1 and CDR2 sequences are SGHRS and YFSETQ. The CDR3 is 12 amino acids. V shed 1 base and J shed 3 bases, with 4 bases lying between them. The CDR3: CASSLPDYGYTF. DNA for the CDR3: TGCGCCAGCAGCTTGCCAGACTATGGCTACACCTTC. Full variable domain (outside the CDR3, taken from reference TRBV5-1 and TRBJ1-2): KAGVTQTPRYLIKTRGQQVTLSCSPISGHRSVSWYQQTPGQGLQFLFEYFSETQRNKGNFPGRFSGRQFSNSRSEMNVSTLELGDSALYLCASSLPDYGYTFGSGTRLTVV.

The V gene is TRBV5-1, the J gene TRBJ2-2; 8 bases map to TRBD1. The CDR3 loop spans 16 amino acids. V lost 6 bases and J lost 5; bases outside the gene matches: 12. The germline V gene has CDR1 SGHRS and CDR2 YFSETQ. The CDR3 DNA reads TGCGCCAGCACCCCTTCGACAGGGGTGAGGACCGGGGAGCTGTTTTTT. This codes for CASTPSTGVRTGELFF. Full variable domain (remainder filled in from reference TRBV5-1 and TRBJ2-2): KAGVTQTPRYLIKTRGQQVTLSCSPISGHRSVSWYQQTPGQGLQFLFEYFSETQRNKGNFPGRFSGRQFSNSRSEMNVSTLELGDSALYLCASTPSTGVRTGELFFGEGSRLTVL.

The CDR3, as DNA: TGTGCCAGCACTTTTACTCCCTCGGCGGAGCCCCAGCATTTT. Translation: CASTFTPSAEPQHF. J is TRBJ1-5 and V is TRBV28; unclear D gene. Germline CDR1 and CDR2: MDHEN and SYDVKM. The CDR3 runs 14 residues. V lost 7 bases and J lost 8, with 18 bases in between. Looking up the rest from reference TRBV28 and TRBJ1-5 gives the full variable domain: DVKVTQSSRYLVKRTGEKVFLECVQDMDHENMFWYRQDPGLGLRLIYFSYDVKMKEKGDIPEGYSVSREKKERFSLILESASTNQTSMYLCASTFTPSAEPQHFGDGTRLSIL.

CDR3 sequence reads: CASSHIRDSDYEQYF. CDR3 bases: TGTGCCAGCAGCCACATCCGGGACAGCGACTACGAGCAGTACTTC. The chain joins TRBV5-6 to TRBJ2-7, with TRBD1 matching 7 bases. This CDR3 spans 15 amino acids. The germline CDR1 and CDR2 sequences are SGHDT and YYEEEE. V was clipped by 4 bases and J by 3 bases; unmatched bases: 10.

The J gene is TRBJ2-1, the V gene TRBV27; 7 nucleotides line up with TRBD2. From germline, CDR1 is MNHEY and CDR2 SMNVEV (reference sequence). V shed 4 bases and J 0 bases; nucleotides not matched to a gene: 12. The CDR3 covers 18 residues. This chain's CDR3 is CASSSHPSGKSSYNEQFF. The CDR3 DNA is TGTGCCAGCAGTTCCCACCCTAGCGGTAAGAGCTCCTACAATGAGCAGTTCTTC.

The rearrangement joins TRBV11-1 to TRBJ2-2, with 8 bases fitting TRBD2. The CDR3 consists of 17 residues. Per germline, CDR1 SGHAT and CDR2 FQDESV (reference sequence). V trimming: 0 bases; J trimming: 1 base; junction bases outside the gene matches: 4. In DNA, the CDR3 is TGTGCCAGCAGCTTAGCAATGCGGGGGGTGAACACCGGGGAGCTGTTTTTT. It yields the protein CASSLAMRGVNTGELFF.

This rearrangement joins TRBV28 to TRBJ2-7; 8 bases are a match to TRBD2. This CDR3 contains 17 residues. J gave up 4 bases and V 7 bases, and 18 bases lay outside the gene matches. CDR1 is MDHEN and CDR2 is SYDVKM in the germline V gene. CDR3 in amino acids: CASTLNRLREDRYEQYF. The CDR3 nucleotides are TGTGCCAGCACCCTAAACAGGTTGCGGGAGGATCGATACGAGCAGTACTTC. Drawing the rest from reference TRBV28 and TRBJ2-7, the complete variable domain is DVKVTQSSRYLVKRTGEKVFLECVQDMDHENMFWYRQDPGLGLRLIYFSYDVKMKEKGDIPEGYSVSREKKERFSLILESASTNQTSMYLCASTLNRLREDRYEQYFGPGTRLTVT.